The entry below describes one TCR beta chain. Its antigen is unidentified. In germline, CDR1 is SGHVS, CDR2 FNYEAQ. The CDR3 sequence is 15 residues long. V lost 2 bases and J 3 bases, leaving 10 bases between the germline ends. Measured with immunoSEQ multiplex PCR; TCRdb has only the in-frame clones, and not every one. The sample lists around 100,000 clones, about 92% seen once, with more than 0.95% in the top ten. The data are from a study of graft-versus-host responses after intestinal transplantation. The starting material was unstimulated CD8+ T cells sorted from spleen or lymph node cells, obtained before transplant. The sequence was obtained from a human donor who was the organ donor for an intestinal transplant. This sequence joins TRBV7-6 and TRBJ2-2, with a tentative D call TRBD2 (6 bases). The chain's CDR3 is CASSLSAGHTGELFF. The DNA for the CDR3 is TGTGCCAGCAGCTTATCCGCGGGGCACACCGGGGAGCTGTTTTTT.